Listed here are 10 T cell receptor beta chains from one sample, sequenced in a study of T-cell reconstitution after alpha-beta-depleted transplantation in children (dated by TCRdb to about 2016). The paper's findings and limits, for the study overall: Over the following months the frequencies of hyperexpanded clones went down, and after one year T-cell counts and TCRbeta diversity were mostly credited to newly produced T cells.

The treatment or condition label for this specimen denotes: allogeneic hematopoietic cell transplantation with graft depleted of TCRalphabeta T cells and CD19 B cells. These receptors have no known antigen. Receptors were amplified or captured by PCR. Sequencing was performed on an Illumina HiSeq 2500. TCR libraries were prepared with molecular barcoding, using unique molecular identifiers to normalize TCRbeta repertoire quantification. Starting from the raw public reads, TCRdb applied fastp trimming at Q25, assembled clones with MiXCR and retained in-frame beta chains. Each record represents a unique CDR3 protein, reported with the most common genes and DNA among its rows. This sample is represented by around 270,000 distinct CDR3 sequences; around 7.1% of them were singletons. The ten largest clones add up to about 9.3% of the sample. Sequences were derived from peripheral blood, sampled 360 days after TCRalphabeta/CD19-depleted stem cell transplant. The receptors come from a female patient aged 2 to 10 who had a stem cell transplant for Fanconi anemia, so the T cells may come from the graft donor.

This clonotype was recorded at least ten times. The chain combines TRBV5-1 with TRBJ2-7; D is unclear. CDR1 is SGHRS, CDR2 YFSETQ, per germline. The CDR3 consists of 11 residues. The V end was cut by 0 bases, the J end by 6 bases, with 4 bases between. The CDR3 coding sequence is TGCGCCAGCAGCTTGGAGGGCGAGCAGTACTTC. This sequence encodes CASSLEGEQYF.

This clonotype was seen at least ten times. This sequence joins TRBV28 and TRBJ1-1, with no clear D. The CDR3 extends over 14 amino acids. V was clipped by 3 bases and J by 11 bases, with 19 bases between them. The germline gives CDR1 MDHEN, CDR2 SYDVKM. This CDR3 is CASSLLGPLAEAFF. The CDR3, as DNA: TGTGCCAGCAGTTTGCTCGGACCCCTGGCAGAGGCTTTCTTT.

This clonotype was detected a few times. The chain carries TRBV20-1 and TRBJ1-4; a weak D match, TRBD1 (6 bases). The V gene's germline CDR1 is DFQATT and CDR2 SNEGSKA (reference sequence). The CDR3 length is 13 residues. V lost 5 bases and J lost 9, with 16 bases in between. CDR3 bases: TGCAGTGCTGTTGGGGGGCTGAATAAAAAACTGTTTTTT. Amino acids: CSAVGGLNKKLFF.

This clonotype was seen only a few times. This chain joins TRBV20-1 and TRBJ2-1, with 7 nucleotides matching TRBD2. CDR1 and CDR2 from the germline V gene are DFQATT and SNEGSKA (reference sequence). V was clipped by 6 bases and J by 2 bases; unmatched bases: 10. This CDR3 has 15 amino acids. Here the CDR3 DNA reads TGCAGTGCGTCGCCTGGACTAGTTCCCTACAATGAGCAGTTCTTC. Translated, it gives CSASPGLVPYNEQFF.

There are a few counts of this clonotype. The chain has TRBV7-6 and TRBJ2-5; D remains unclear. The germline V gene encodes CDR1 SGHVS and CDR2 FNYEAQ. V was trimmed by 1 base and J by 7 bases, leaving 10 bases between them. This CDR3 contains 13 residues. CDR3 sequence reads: CASSLGSTGTQYF. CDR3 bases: TGTGCCAGCAGCTTAGGCTCGACGGGGACCCAGTACTTC. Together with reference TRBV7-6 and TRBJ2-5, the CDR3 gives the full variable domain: GAGVSQSPRYKVTKRGQDVALRCDPISGHVSLYWYRQALGQGPEFLTYFNYEAQQDKSGLPNDRFSAERPEGSISTLTIQRTEQRDSAMYRCASSLGSTGTQYFGPGTRLLVL.

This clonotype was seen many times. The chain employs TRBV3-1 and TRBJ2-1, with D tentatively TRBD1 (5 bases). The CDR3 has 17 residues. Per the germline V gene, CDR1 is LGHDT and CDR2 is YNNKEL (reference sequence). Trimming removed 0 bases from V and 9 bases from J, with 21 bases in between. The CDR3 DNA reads TGTGCCAGCAGCCAAGACGTCACCACCCACGACAGATCTGAGCAGTTCTTC. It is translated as CASSQDVTTHDRSEQFF.

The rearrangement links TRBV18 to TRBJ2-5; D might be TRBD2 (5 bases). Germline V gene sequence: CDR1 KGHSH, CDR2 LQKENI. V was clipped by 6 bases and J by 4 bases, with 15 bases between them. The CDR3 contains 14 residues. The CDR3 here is CASSGAVRGETQYF. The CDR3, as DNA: TGTGCCAGCTCCGGCGCCGTCCGGGGAGAGACCCAGTACTTC.

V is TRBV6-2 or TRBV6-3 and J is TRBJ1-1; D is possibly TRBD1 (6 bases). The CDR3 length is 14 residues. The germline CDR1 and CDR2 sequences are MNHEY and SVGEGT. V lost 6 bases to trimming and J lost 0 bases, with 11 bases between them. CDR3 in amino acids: CASRMGGLNTEAFF. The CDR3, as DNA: TGTGCCAGCAGAATGGGGGGCCTGAACACTGAAGCTTTCTTT.

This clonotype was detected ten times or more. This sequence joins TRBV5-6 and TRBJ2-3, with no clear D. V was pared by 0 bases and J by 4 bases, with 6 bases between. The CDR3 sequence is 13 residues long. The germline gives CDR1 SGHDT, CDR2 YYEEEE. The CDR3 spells CASSLVSSDTQYF. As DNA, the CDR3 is TGTGCCAGCAGCTTGGTCAGTTCAGATACGCAGTATTTT.

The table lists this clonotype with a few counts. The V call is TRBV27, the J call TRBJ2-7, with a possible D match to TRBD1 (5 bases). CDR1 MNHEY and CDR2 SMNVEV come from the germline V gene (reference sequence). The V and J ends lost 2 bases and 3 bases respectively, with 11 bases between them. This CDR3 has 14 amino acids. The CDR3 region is CASSLDSHLYEQYF. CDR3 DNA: TGTGCCAGCAGTTTAGACAGCCACCTCTACGAGCAGTACTTC.